This TCR beta chain was observed in a study of shared clonotypes between healthy human individuals. The naive CD8 population came from CD45RO-negative cells selected for CCR7, without terminally differentiated effector memory CD45RA+ cells. This CDR3 region has 12 residues. CDR1 and CDR2 (germline): SGHAT, FQNNGV. The junction had 5 bases not matched to a gene; V was cut back by 6 bases and J by 6 bases. Study-wide results and caveats: Having only a few donors restricted how much genetic and exposure-history diversity was captured. The study found roughly 5% of naive CD4 clonotypes shared across four donors.

In the case of this clone: Antigen unknown.

Execution of the assay was at deep level. Only in-frame clones appear in the TCRdb table, and some are missing; sequencing was by immunoSEQ multiplex PCR. The sample has hundreds of thousands of clones, approximately 96% seen once; the top ten hold roughly 0.1%. The chain combines TRBV11-2 with TRBJ2-7; 7 bases fit TRBD1. The TCR was taken from a woman aged 25-40 years in good health. The sample was naive CD8+ T cells sorted from blood. The CDR3 nucleotides read TGTGCCAGCAGGTCAGACAGGGTCGAGCAGTACTTC. This encodes CASRSDRVEQYF. The full variable domain, completed using reference TRBV11-2 and TRBJ2-7, is EAGVAQSPRYKIIEKRQSVAFWCNPISGHATLYWYQQILGQGPKLLIQFQNNGVVDDSQLPKDRFSAERLKGVDSTLKIQPAKLEDSAVYLCASRSDRVEQYFGPGTRLTVT.